This T cell receptor beta chain came from a study of blood T cell repertoires in COVID-19. The CDR3 is 13 amino acids. Between the trimmed V and J ends, which lost 4 bases and 4 bases, there was a span of 12 bases. Germline V CDR1 and CDR2: SGDLS, YYNGEE. Only in-frame clones appear in the TCRdb table, and some are missing; sequencing was by immunoSEQ multiplex PCR. Found here are some 230,000 clones, roughly 90% of them singletons; the top ten hold 2% to 2.5%. This chain links TRBV9 with TRBJ2-7; tentative D call: TRBD2 (6 bases). Input material: peripheral blood. The sequence was obtained from a man under 40 who had recovered from COVID-19. The CDR3 is CASSPGLEYEQYF. For the CDR3, the DNA is TGTGCCAGCAGCCCGGGACTGGAGTACGAGCAGTACTTC.